These 27 T cell receptor beta chains came from one sample sequenced in a study of blood T cell repertoires in COVID-19. Using immunoSEQ multiplex PCR, the repertoire was profiled, and TCRdb retains in-frame clones only, with some absent. This sample has 250,000 or so clones, with roughly 89% found just once. Sequenced input: peripheral blood. The receptors were sampled from a woman in her sixties with COVID-19, enrolled during active disease.

The chain couples TRBV21-1 to TRBJ1-5; the DNA was not used to check the table's D call, TRBD1. TRBV21-1 counts as a pseudogene. The CDR3 is 23 amino acids. As DNA, the CDR3 is TGTGCCAGCACCAAAACTAAGACGGCGGCTGGGTATCCACAGGGGCATAGCAATCAGCCCCAGCATTTT. The encoded protein is CASTKTKTAAGYPQGHSNQPQHF.

The chain uses TRBV4-1 and TRBJ1-6; D is unclear. This CDR3 comprises 14 residues. With 0 bases removed from V and 7 bases from J, the gap between germline ends came to 7 bases. Germline V lookup: CDR1 MGHRA, CDR2 YSYEKL. The CDR3 DNA reads as TGCGCCAGCAGCCAAGATACCAGAAATTCACCCCTCCACTTT. Amino acid sequence: CASSQDTRNSPLHF.

A single count supports this clone. This chain uses TRBV5-1 with TRBJ1-2; D not resolved. Trimming stripped 4 bases from V and 4 bases from J, with 11 bases between. CDR1 SGHRS and CDR2 YFSETQ come from the germline V gene. This CDR3 spans 13 amino acids. The CDR3 DNA sequence: TGCGCCAGCAGCGCCGAGGTGGGCTATGGCTACACCTTC. Protein sequence: CASSAEVGYGYTF.

This rearrangement joins TRBV12-3 or TRBV12-4 to TRBJ1-1; 10 bases fit TRBD1. The CDR3 consists of 13 residues. V lost 3 bases, J lost 9 bases, and 4 bases stayed unmatched. The CDR3 loop reads CASSLGQGMQAFF. The CDR3 DNA is TGTGCCAGCAGTTTGGGACAGGGGATGCAAGCTTTCTTT.

This clone was observed a single time. At one boundary the junction diverges from the germline segment, which might be a read error. The rearrangement uses TRBV5-6 and TRBJ2-3; D remains ambiguous. Per the germline V gene, CDR1 is SGHDT and CDR2 is YYEEEE. This CDR3 has 12 amino acids. The CDR3 DNA reads TGTGCCAGCAGCTTTTCCACAAATACGCAGTATTTT. It encodes CASSFSTNTQYF.

V is TRBV19 and J is TRBJ1-3; possibly TRBD1 for D (5 bases). V gave up 5 bases and J gave up 1 base, with 12 bases separating them. The germline gives CDR1 LNHDA, CDR2 SQIVND (reference sequence). The CDR3 has 15 amino acids. CDR3 in DNA: TGTGCCAGTAGTCCCCAGACAGCATCTGGAAACACCATATATTTT. The encoded protein is CASSPQTASGNTIYF.

The chain uses TRBV6-5 and TRBJ1-2; unclear D gene. The CDR3 contains 12 residues. Trimming cost V 5 bases and J 8 bases, with 12 bases left between them. Germline V gene sequence: CDR1 MNHEY, CDR2 SVGAGI. CDR3 in amino acids: CASSQQFYGYTF. Here the CDR3 DNA reads TGTGCCAGCAGTCAACAGTTTTACGGCTACACCTTC.

The chain recombines TRBV28 with TRBJ1-2, with 7 bases fitting TRBD1. The CDR3 totals 15 residues. J lost 7 bases, V lost 4 bases, and 12 bases had no gene match. Germline lookup yields CDR1 MDHEN and CDR2 SYDVKM. The CDR3 loop reads CASSSGTAEEGGYTF. CDR3 nucleotides: TGTGCCAGCAGTTCTGGGACAGCCGAGGAGGGTGGCTACACCTTC.

V and J are TRBV7-9 and TRBJ2-2, with D possibly TRBD2 on 6 matching bases. CDR3 length equals 19 residues. Germline V gene data show CDR1 as SEHNR and CDR2 as FQNEAQ (reference sequence). The V and J ends lost 4 bases and 5 bases respectively, with 26 bases between them. The CDR3 nucleotides read TGTGCCAGCAGCTCCATCATCGCCACCGGGACTTCCCGGACCGGGGAGCTGTTTTTT. Residues: CASSSIIATGTSRTGELFF. Full variable domain (outside the CDR3, taken from reference TRBV7-9 and TRBJ2-2): DTGVSQNPRHKITKRGQNVTFRCDPISEHNRLYWYRQTLGQGPEFLTYFQNEAQLEKSRLLSDRFSAERPKGSFSTLEIQRTEQGDSAMYLCASSSIIATGTSRTGELFFGEGSRLTVL.

The chain carries TRBV3-1 (or the pseudogene TRBV3-2) and TRBJ1-1; D gene ambiguous. CDR3 length: 15 residues. From germline, CDR1 is LGHDT and CDR2 YNNKEL (reference sequence). Trimming cost V 4 bases and J 1 base, with 13 bases left between them. The CDR3 nucleotides are TGTGCCAGCAGCCCCGGAGGACGCGGGAACACTGAAGCTTTCTTT. Translating it yields CASSPGGRGNTEAFF.

V is TRBV9 and J is TRBJ2-3, with 14 bases identical to TRBD2. CDR1 and CDR2 from the germline V gene are SGDLS and YYNGEE. The CDR3 consists of 16 residues. V trimming: 4 bases; J trimming: 4 bases; junction bases outside the gene matches: 5. CDR3 bases: TGTGCCAGCAGCCTTGGACTAGCGGGGGGCCCAGATACGCAGTATTTT. Residues: CASSLGLAGGPDTQYF. The entire variable domain, with the rest obtained from reference TRBV9 and TRBJ2-3, is as follows: DSGVTQTPKHLITATGQRVTLRCSPRSGDLSVYWYQQSLDQGLQFLIQYYNGEERAKGNILERFSAQQFPDLHSELNLSSLELGDSALYFCASSLGLAGGPDTQYFGPGTRLTVL.

The genes are TRBV2 and TRBJ1-1; 10 bases match TRBD1. V lost 6 bases and J lost 5; bases outside the gene matches: 3. Per germline, CDR1 SNHLY and CDR2 FYNNEI. This CDR3 comprises 13 residues. This CDR3 reads CASRDRGRTEAFF. The CDR3 DNA follows: TGTGCCAGCAGAGACAGGGGGCGGACTGAAGCTTTCTTT.

The chain combines TRBV5-1 with TRBJ1-2; 7 bases line up with TRBD1. The CDR3 loop spans 13 amino acids. CDR1 and CDR2 from the germline V gene are SGHRS and YFSETQ. J gave up 4 bases and V 0 bases, and 0 bases lay outside the gene matches. The CDR3 reads CASSLDRGYGYTF. CDR3 nucleotides: TGCGCCAGCAGCTTGGACAGGGGCTATGGCTACACCTTC. The entire variable domain, with the rest obtained from reference TRBV5-1 and TRBJ1-2, is as follows: KAGVTQTPRYLIKTRGQQVTLSCSPISGHRSVSWYQQTPGQGLQFLFEYFSETQRNKGNFPGRFSGRQFSNSRSEMNVSTLELGDSALYLCASSLDRGYGYTFGSGTRLTVV.

CDR3: CASSLLTAISGNTIYF. For the CDR3, the DNA is TGTGCCAGCAGCCTTCTTACAGCCATCTCTGGAAACACCATATATTTT. This chain connects TRBV2 to TRBJ1-3; D uncertain. The CDR3 spans 16 residues. Germline-derived CDR1 and CDR2 are SNHLY and FYNNEI. V dropped 6 bases and J dropped 0 bases, with 15 bases sitting between them.

This clone came up once. The rearrangement joins TRBV7-9 to TRBJ1-4, with a tentative D call TRBD1 (6 bases). CDR1 is SEHNR, CDR2 FQNEAQ, per germline (reference sequence). V dropped 8 bases and J dropped 3 bases, with 13 bases sitting between them. The CDR3 covers 14 residues. The CDR3 region is CASGPGHSNEKLFF. In DNA, the CDR3 is TGTGCCAGCGGCCCGGGACATTCTAATGAAAAACTGTTTTTT.

The chain uses TRBV11-3 and TRBJ2-5, with 7 positions matching TRBD1. Germline CDR1 and CDR2: SGHNT and YENEEA. This CDR3 is 13 amino acids long. The V gene end was trimmed by 4 bases and the J gene end by 5 bases; junction bases not matched to a gene: 4. CDR3 region: CASSSTGMETQYF. CDR3 nucleotides: TGTGCCAGCAGCTCGACAGGGATGGAGACCCAGTACTTC.

The rearrangement uses TRBV19 and TRBJ2-4; D uncertain. With 2 bases removed from V and 0 bases from J, the gap between germline ends came to 8 bases. The CDR3 is 15 amino acids. The germline V gene encodes CDR1 LNHDA and CDR2 SQIVND (reference sequence). The CDR3 region is CASSISGLAKNIQYF. The CDR3 DNA reads as TGTGCCAGTAGTATAAGTGGGCTAGCCAAAAACATTCAGTACTTC. Combining the CDR3 with reference TRBV19 and TRBJ2-4 gives the whole variable domain DGGITQSPKYLFRKEGQNVTLSCEQNLNHDAMYWYRQDPGQGLRLIYYSQIVNDFQKGDIAEGYSVSREKKESFPLTVTSAQKNPTAFYLCASSISGLAKNIQYFGAGTRLSVL.

The rearrangement links TRBV29-1 to TRBJ2-7; D possibly corresponds to TRBD1 (6 bases). Germline lookup yields CDR1 SQVTM and CDR2 ANQGSEA. The ends were cut back, 4 bases at V and 0 bases at J, with 7 bases in the middle. This CDR3 has 12 residues. CDR3 sequence: CSVVGASYEQYF. CDR3 DNA sequence: TGCAGCGTTGTGGGGGCCTCCTACGAGCAGTACTTC.

This clone came up once. The V and J genes are TRBV4-1 and TRBJ2-3, with TRBD2 matching 7 bases. V trimming: 0 bases; J trimming: 10 bases; junction bases outside the gene matches: 4. Germline V gene data show CDR1 as MGHRA and CDR2 as YSYEKL. The CDR3 contains 13 residues. CDR3 bases: TGCGCCAGCAGCCAAGAGGGGAGGGATTCGCAGTATTTT. As protein: CASSQEGRDSQYF.

This chain joins TRBV20-1 and TRBJ2-3; D gene unclear. V lost 3 bases to trimming and J lost 0 bases, with 16 bases between them. Germline CDR1 reads DFQATT; CDR2 reads SNEGSKA (reference sequence). The CDR3 runs 16 residues. The CDR3 DNA sequence: TGCAGTGCTAGTTTTAGATTAATGGTGAGCACAGATACGCAGTATTTT. Translation: CSASFRLMVSTDTQYF.

This chain joins TRBV2 and TRBJ2-2; D is perhaps TRBD2 (6 bases). The CDR3 has 16 amino acids. Germline CDR1 and CDR2: SNHLY and FYNNEI. V lost 7 bases, J lost 2 bases, and 17 bases lay in between. The CDR3 sequence is CASTAQGLINTGELFF. The CDR3 DNA reads as TGTGCCAGCACAGCCCAGGGACTCATAAACACCGGGGAGCTGTTTTTT.

The chain links TRBV5-1 to TRBJ2-3; a weak D match, TRBD2 (5 bases). V gave up 2 bases and J gave up 0 bases, with 10 bases separating them. CDR3 length: 15 amino acids. The germline V gene encodes CDR1 SGHRS and CDR2 YFSETQ. The CDR3 DNA reads as TGCGCCAGCAGCTTAGAAGCGGCTAGCACAGATACGCAGTATTTT. Amino acid sequence: CASSLEAASTDTQYF.

The V and J genes are TRBV18 and TRBJ2-7; tentatively, D is TRBD1 (6 bases). CDR1 and CDR2 (germline): KGHSH, LQKENI. CDR3 size: 16 residues. V lost 3 bases to trimming and J lost 6 bases, with 21 bases between them. The chain's CDR3 is CASSPLGALPLSEQYF. The CDR3 coding sequence is TGTGCCAGCTCACCGTTGGGGGCCCTTCCCCTATCCGAGCAGTACTTC. Based on the CDR3 plus reference TRBV18 and TRBJ2-7, the full variable domain is NAGVMQNPRHLVRRRGQEARLRCSPMKGHSHVYWYRQLPEEGLKFMVYLQKENIIDESGMPKERFSAEFPKEGPSILRIQQVVRGDSAAYFCASSPLGALPLSEQYFGPGTRLTVT.

This chain joins TRBV5-1 and TRBJ2-7; TRBD1 matches at 7 bases. Germline loops: CDR1 SGHRS, CDR2 YFSETQ. CDR3 size: 13 residues. With 3 bases clipped from V and 2 bases from J, the junction kept 2 bases outside the gene matches. CDR3 in amino acids: CASSSGTAYEQYF. The CDR3 DNA follows: TGCGCCAGCAGCTCCGGGACAGCCTACGAGCAGTACTTC. Full variable domain (outside the CDR3, taken from reference TRBV5-1 and TRBJ2-7): KAGVTQTPRYLIKTRGQQVTLSCSPISGHRSVSWYQQTPGQGLQFLFEYFSETQRNKGNFPGRFSGRQFSNSRSEMNVSTLELGDSALYLCASSSGTAYEQYFGPGTRLTVT.

This clone turned up a few times. The V call is TRBV29-1, the J call TRBJ1-5; D unresolved. Trimming removed 4 bases from V and 7 bases from J, with 14 bases in between. CDR1 is SQVTM, CDR2 ANQGSEA, per germline. This CDR3 has 13 amino acids. The CDR3 DNA reads TGCAGCGTTGTATTCGGGGTGAACCAGCCCCAGCATTTT. It encodes CSVVFGVNQPQHF.

This chain links TRBV10-3 with TRBJ1-1; no firm D call. V was clipped by 2 bases and J by 7 bases, with 14 bases between them. Germline V gene sequence: CDR1 ENHRY, CDR2 SYGVKD. This CDR3 is 14 amino acids long. The CDR3, as DNA: TGTGCCATCAGTGAGGGGTCGGTCGGAGTTGAAGCTTTCTTT. It codes for CAISEGSVGVEAFF.

The V and J genes are TRBV7-8 and TRBJ1-2; TRBD1 aligns across 10 bases. Trimming cost V 0 bases and J 3 bases; bases outside gene matches: 4. The CDR3 extends over 16 amino acids. CDR1 and CDR2 (germline): SGHVS, FQNEAQ. CDR3: CASSLALGQGYYGYTF. The CDR3 DNA is TGTGCCAGCAGCTTAGCGCTGGGACAGGGGTACTATGGCTACACCTTC.